Described below is a single T cell receptor beta chain sequence and its context. What it recognizes is unknown. These data originate in a study of OX40 agonist ivuxolimab in advanced cancers. Looking at the study overall: Prior anti-PD-1, anti-PD-L1 or anti-CTLA-4 therapy was allowed; 40% had some.

V was trimmed by 5 bases and J by 4 bases, leaving 9 bases between them. The CDR3 has 13 residues. Germline loops: CDR1 SGHTA, CDR2 FQGNSA. Findings and limits, study-wide: Antigen specificity of clonally expanded peripheral T cells was not established. Low normalized T-cell clonal expansion was additionally recorded for some nonresponders.

Produced via immunoSEQ multiplex PCR; TCRdb's table is partial and in-frame only. There are around 15,000 clones in the sample; approximately 80% occur only once, and 25% to 35% lies in the top ten. This clonotype originated in an adult with an advanced solid tumor such as melanoma, head and neck, liver or kidney cancer. This specimen consisted of CD4+ or CD8+ T cells sorted from blood, obtained in a trial of the OX40 agonist ivuxolimab. The V and J genes are TRBV7-2 and TRBJ1-5; a possible D gene is TRBD1 (6 bases). The CDR3 DNA follows: TGTGCCAGCAGCGAACAGGGAAATCAGCCCCAGCATTTT. It yields the protein CASSEQGNQPQHF.